This TCR beta chain was documented in a study of breast tumors, draining lymph nodes, adjacent tissues. Whole-study findings and limits: Findings are consistent with lymph node origin and intratumoral expansion of most tumor T cells. Tumor TCR diversity was below lymph nodes but above nontumor tissue. The lymph node origin of tumor T cells was framed as consistent with a hypothesis, not demonstrated.

Note on this clonotype: The target antigen is unknown.

TCRdb passed the multiplex PCR reads through MiXCR, listing each CDR3 protein once. Of tens of thousands of distinct CDR3 sequences listed, over 55% were seen once; the top ten hold 18%. The CDR3 length is 14 residues. With 2 bases removed from V and 0 bases from J, the gap between germline ends came to 9 bases. Germline-derived CDR1 and CDR2 are SGHRS and YFSETQ. The V call is TRBV5-1, the J call TRBJ2-7; D possibly corresponds to TRBD2 (6 bases). The receptor was derived from a female donor with breast cancer. Some clones in this sample may be carry-over from other donors' samples. Sequencing was carried out using breast tumor tissue. CDR3 sequence: CASSFHGSSYEQYF. In nucleotides, the CDR3 is TGCGCCAGCAGCTTTCACGGGAGCTCCTACGAGCAGTACTTC.